This T cell receptor beta chain derives from a study of response to subunit inactivated influenza vaccine. This clonotype was seen more than once but under ten times. V dropped 2 bases and J dropped 0 bases, with 14 bases sitting between them. Germline CDR1 and CDR2: SGHTA and FQGNSA. The CDR3 sequence is 17 residues long. TCRdb independently ran MiXCR on the RT-PCR reads; one entry per CDR3 protein. The repertoire holds about 540,000 distinct CDR3 sequences, with under 25% as singletons. The same data also went into a second study, on T cells expressing NK-cell markers. That investigation notes: The TCR beta cDNA came from 5'RACE template switching with UMIs. According to the study, TCR beta repertoires originated from sorted CD3+CD56+NKG2C+, CD3+CD56+NKG2C- and CD3+CD56-NKG2C+ T cells. Sequenced donors, eight in total, included seven who were HCMV-seropositive and one who was seronegative. Topping the CD3+CD56-NKG2C+ fraction as well were these clonotypes, in a handful of donors.

The sequence was collected from a man in his fifties or sixties who received an inactivated influenza vaccine. This chain joins TRBV7-2 and TRBJ1-3, with no clear D. The sample consisted of CD4+ T cells sorted from PBMCs, taken roughly 12 days after vaccination. The DNA of the CDR3 is TGTGCCAGCAGCTTACTCTCCGGGCCGAGCTCTGGAAACACCATATATTTT. Translation: CASSLLSGPSSGNTIYF.